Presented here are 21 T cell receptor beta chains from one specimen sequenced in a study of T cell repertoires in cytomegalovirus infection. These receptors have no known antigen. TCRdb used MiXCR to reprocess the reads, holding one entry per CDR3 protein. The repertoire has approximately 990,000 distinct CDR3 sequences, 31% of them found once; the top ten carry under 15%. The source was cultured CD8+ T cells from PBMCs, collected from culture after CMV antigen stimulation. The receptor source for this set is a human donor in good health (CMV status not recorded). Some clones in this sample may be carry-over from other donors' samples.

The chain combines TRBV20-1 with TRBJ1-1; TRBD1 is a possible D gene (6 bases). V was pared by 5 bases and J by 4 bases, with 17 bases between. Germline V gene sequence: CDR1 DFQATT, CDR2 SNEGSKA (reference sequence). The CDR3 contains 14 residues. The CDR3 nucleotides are TGCAGTGCTTGGAGGGACAAAAGCCCCACTGAAGCTTTCTTT. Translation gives CSAWRDKSPTEAFF.

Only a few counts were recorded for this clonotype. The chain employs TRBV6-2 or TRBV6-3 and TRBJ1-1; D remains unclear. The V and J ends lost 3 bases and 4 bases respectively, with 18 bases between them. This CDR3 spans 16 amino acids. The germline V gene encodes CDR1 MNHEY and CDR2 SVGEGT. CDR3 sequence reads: CASSYMAGAGSTEAFF. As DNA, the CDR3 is TGTGCCAGCAGTTATATGGCAGGCGCCGGGAGCACTGAAGCTTTCTTT.

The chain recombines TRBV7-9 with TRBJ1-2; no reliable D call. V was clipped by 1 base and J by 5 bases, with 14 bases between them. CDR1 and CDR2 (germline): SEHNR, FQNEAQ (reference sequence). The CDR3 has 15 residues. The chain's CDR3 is CASSLDLGSPYGYTF. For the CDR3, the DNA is TGTGCCAGCAGCTTAGATCTCGGGTCCCCTTATGGCTACACCTTC.

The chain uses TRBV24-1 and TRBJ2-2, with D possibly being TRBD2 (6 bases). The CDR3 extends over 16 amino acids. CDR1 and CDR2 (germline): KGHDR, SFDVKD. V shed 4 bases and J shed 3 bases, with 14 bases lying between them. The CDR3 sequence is CATSEVDGTYTGELFF. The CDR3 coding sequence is TGTGCCACCAGTGAGGTCGACGGGACTTACACCGGGGAGCTGTTTTTT.

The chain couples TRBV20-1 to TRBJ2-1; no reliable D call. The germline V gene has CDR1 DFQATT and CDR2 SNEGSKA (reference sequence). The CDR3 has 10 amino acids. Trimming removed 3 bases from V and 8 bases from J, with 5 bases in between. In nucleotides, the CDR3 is TGCAGTGCTAGTGGCTATGAGCAGTTCTTC. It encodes CSASGYEQFF.

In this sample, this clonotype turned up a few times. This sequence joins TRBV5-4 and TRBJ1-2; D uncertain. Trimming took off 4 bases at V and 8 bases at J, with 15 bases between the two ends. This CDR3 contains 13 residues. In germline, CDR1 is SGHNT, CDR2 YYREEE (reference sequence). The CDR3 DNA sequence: TGTGCCAGCAGCCACATGGGAGAGCAAGGCTACACCTTC. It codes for CASSHMGEQGYTF.

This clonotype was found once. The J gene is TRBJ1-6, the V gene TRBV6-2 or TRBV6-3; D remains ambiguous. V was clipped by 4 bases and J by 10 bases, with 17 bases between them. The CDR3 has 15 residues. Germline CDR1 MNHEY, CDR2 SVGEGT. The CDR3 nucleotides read TGTGCCAGCAGTTGGGCAGAGATCCTCGGATCACCCCTCCACTTT. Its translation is CASSWAEILGSPLHF.

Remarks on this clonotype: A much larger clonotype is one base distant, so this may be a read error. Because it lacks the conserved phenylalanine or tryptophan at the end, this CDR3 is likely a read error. DNA of the CDR3: TGTGCCAGCAGCTCCCTTCCCTACGAGCAGTACCTC. It codes for CASSSLPYEQYL. The chain couples TRBV7-6 to TRBJ2-7; no firm D call. This CDR3 region has 12 residues. The ends were cut back, 4 bases at V and 2 bases at J, with 6 bases in the middle. Germline CDR1 reads SGHVS; CDR2 reads FNYEAQ.

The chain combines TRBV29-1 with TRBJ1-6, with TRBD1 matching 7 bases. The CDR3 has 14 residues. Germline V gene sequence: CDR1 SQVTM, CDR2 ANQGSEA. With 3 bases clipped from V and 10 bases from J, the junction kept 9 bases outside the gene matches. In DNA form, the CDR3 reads TGCAGCGTTGAGGCGACAGGGCCCGGATCACCCCTCCACTTT. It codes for CSVEATGPGSPLHF. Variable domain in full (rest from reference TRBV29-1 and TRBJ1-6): SAVISQKPSRDICQRGTSLTIQCQVDSQVTMMFWYRQQPGQSLTLIATANQGSEATYESGFVIDKFPISRPNLTFSTLTVSNMSPEDSSIYLCSVEATGPGSPLHFGNGTRLTVT.

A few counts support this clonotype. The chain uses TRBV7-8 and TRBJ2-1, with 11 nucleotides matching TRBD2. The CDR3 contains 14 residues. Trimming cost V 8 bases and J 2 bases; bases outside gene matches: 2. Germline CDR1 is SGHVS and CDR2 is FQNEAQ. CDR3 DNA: TGTGCCAGCTATAGCGGGGGGGCCTACAATGAGCAGTTCTTC. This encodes CASYSGGAYNEQFF.

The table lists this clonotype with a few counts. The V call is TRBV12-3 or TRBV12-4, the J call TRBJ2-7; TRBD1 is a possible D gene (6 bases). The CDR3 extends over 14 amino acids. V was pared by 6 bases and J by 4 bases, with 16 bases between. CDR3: CASSPGQFDYEQYF. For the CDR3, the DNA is TGTGCCAGCAGCCCGGGACAATTTGATTACGAGCAGTACTTC.

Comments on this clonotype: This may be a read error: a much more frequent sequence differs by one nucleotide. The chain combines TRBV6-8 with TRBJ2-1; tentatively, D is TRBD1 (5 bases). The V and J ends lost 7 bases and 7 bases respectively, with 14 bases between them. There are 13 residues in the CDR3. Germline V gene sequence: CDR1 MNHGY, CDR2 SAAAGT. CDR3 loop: CASINTQGNEQFF. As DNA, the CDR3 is TGTGCCAGCATCAACACCCAGGGAAATGAGCAGTTCTTC.

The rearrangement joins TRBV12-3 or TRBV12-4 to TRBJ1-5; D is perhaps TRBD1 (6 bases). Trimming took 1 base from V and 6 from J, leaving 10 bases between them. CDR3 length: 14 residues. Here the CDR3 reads CASSLGGAVQPQHF. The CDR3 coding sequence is TGTGCCAGCAGTTTAGGGGGGGCGGTTCAGCCCCAGCATTTT.

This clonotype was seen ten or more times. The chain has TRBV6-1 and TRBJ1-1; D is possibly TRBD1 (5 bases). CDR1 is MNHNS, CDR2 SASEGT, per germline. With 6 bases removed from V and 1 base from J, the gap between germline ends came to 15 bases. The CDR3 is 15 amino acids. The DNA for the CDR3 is TGTGCCAGCAGGGATCCCCCGGGGGGGAACACTGAAGCTTTCTTT. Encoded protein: CASRDPPGGNTEAFF.

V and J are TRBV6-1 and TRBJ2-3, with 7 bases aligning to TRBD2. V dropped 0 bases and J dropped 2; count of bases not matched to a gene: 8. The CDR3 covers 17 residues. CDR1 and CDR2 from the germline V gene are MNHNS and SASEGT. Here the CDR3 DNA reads TGTGCCAGCAGTGAAGCGCTACTCCGGGACTACACAGATACGCAGTATTTT. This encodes CASSEALLRDYTDTQYF.

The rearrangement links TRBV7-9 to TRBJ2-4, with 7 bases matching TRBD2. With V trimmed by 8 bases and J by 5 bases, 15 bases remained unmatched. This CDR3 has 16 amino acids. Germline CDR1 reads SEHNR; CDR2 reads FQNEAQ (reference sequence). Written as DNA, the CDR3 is TGTGCCAGCGGCCCTCGGGGGGTTTCGGAGGAAAACATTCAGTACTTC. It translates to CASGPRGVSEENIQYF. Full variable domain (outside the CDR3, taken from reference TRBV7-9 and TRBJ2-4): DTGVSQNPRHKITKRGQNVTFRCDPISEHNRLYWYRQTLGQGPEFLTYFQNEAQLEKSRLLSDRFSAERPKGSFSTLEIQRTEQGDSAMYLCASGPRGVSEENIQYFGAGTRLSVL.

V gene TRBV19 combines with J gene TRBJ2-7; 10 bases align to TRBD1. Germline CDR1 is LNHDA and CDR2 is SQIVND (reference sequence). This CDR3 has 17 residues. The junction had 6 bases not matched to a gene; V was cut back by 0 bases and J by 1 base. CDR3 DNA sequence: TGTGCCAGTAGTATAGACAGTCGGACAGGGGGGTCCTACGAGCAGTACTTC. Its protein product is CASSIDSRTGGSYEQYF. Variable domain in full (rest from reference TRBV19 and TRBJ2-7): DGGITQSPKYLFRKEGQNVTLSCEQNLNHDAMYWYRQDPGQGLRLIYYSQIVNDFQKGDIAEGYSVSREKKESFPLTVTSAQKNPTAFYLCASSIDSRTGGSYEQYFGPGTRLTVT.

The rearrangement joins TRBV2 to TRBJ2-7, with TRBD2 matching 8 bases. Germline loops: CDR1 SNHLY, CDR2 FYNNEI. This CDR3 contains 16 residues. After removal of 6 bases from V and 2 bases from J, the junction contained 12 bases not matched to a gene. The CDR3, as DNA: TGTGCCAGCAGCCCCACCTTAGCGGGGCCAGCCTACGAGCAGTACTTC. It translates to CASSPTLAGPAYEQYF.

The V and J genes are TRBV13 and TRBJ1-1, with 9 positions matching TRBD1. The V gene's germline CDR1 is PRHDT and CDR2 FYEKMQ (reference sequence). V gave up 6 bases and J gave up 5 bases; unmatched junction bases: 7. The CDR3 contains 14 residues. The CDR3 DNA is TGTGCCAGCAGAACAGGGGGCGGTAGGACTGAAGCTTTCTTT. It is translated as CASRTGGGRTEAFF.

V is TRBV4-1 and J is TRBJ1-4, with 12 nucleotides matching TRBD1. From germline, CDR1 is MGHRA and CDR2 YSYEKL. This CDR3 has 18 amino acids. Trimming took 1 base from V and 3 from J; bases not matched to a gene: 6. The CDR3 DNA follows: TGCGCCAGCAGCCAAGTAGAGGGACAGGGGGCGGCTAATGAAAAACTGTTTTTT. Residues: CASSQVEGQGAANEKLFF.

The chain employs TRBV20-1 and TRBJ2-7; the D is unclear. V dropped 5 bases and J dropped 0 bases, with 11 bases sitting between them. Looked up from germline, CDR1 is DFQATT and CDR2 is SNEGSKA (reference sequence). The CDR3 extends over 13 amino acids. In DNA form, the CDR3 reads TGCAGTGCTTCCCCAGGCAGCTCCTACGAGCAGTACTTC. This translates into CSASPGSSYEQYF.